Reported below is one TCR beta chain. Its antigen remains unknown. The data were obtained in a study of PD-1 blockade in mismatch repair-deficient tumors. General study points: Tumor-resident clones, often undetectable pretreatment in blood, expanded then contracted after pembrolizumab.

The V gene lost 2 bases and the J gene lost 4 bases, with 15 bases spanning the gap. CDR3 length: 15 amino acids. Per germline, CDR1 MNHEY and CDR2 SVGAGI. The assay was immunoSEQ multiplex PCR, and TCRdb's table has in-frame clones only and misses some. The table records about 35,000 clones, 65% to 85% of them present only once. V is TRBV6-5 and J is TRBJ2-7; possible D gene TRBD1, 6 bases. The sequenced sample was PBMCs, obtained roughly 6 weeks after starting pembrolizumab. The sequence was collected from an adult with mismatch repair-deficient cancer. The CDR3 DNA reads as TGTGCCAGCAGTTACAAATATCCAGGGGAGTACGAGCAGTACTTC. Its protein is CASSYKYPGEYEQYF.